This entry describes one TCR beta chain. Its antigen is undetermined. The data were taken from a study of cytomegalovirus exposure and HLA in healthy donors. Study-level findings and limits: Analysis was performed later, and it showed HLA-associated TCR beta chains to be more clonally expanded than equally common others. Sequencing likely caused a cluster of highly shared sequence variants. Researchers reported in a later analysis that a missense DCLRE1C variant was tied to TCR beta V- and J-gene trimming. Productive status was seen about 87% or about 30% of the time for most TCR beta V segments in an earlier analysis.

The primer mix had 60 Vbeta and 13 Jbeta primers. Assay used: immunoSEQ multiplex PCR; TCRdb lists only in-frame clones, some missing. This table holds over 130,000 clones, almost 85% found once. Per the germline V gene, CDR1 is SGHTA and CDR2 is FQGNSA. This CDR3 region has 16 residues. V lost 0 bases, J lost 4 bases, and 5 bases stayed unmatched. The specimen sequenced was PBMCs. The chain employs TRBV7-2 and TRBJ1-3, with 8 bases that match TRBD1. The TCR sequence derives from a man aged 25-45 years in good health and CMV-seropositive. CDR3 region: CASSLAWTGTGNTIYF. The CDR3 DNA sequence: TGTGCCAGCAGCTTAGCGTGGACAGGGACAGGAAACACCATATATTTT. Full variable domain (outside the CDR3, taken from reference TRBV7-2 and TRBJ1-3): GAGVSQSPSNKVTEKGKDVELRCDPISGHTALYWYRQSLGQGLEFLIYFQGNSAPDKSGLPSDRFSAERTGGSVSTLTIQRTQQEDSAVYLCASSLAWTGTGNTIYFGEGSWLTVV.